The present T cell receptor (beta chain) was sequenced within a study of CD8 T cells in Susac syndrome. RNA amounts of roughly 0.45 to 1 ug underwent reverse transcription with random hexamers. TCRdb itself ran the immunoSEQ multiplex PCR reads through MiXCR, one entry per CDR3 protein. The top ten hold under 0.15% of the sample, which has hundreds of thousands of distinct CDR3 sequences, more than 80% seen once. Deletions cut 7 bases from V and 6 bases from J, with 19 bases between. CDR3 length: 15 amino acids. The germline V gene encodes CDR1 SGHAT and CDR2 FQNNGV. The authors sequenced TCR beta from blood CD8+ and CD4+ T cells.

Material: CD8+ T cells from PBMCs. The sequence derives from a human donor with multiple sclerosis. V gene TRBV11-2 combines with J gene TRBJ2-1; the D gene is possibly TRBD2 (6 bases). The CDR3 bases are TGTGCCAGCACCCCGGGCGGGACCTACTTCAATGAGCAGTTCTTC. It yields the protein CASTPGGTYFNEQFF.